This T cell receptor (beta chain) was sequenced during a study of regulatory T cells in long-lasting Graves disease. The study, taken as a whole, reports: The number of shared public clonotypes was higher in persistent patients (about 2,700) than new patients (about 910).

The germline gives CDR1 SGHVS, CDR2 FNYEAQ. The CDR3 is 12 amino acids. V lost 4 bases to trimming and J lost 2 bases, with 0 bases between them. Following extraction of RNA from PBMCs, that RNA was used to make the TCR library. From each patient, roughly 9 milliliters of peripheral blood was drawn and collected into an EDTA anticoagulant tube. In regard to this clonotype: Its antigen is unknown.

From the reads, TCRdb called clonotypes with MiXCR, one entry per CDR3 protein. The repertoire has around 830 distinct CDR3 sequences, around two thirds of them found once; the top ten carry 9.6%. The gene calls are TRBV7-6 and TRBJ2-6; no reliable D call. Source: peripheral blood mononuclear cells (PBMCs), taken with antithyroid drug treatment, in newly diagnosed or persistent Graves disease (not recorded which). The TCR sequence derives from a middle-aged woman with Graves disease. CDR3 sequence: CASSSGANVLTF. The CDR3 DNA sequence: TGTGCCAGCAGCTCTGGGGCCAACGTCCTGACTTTC.